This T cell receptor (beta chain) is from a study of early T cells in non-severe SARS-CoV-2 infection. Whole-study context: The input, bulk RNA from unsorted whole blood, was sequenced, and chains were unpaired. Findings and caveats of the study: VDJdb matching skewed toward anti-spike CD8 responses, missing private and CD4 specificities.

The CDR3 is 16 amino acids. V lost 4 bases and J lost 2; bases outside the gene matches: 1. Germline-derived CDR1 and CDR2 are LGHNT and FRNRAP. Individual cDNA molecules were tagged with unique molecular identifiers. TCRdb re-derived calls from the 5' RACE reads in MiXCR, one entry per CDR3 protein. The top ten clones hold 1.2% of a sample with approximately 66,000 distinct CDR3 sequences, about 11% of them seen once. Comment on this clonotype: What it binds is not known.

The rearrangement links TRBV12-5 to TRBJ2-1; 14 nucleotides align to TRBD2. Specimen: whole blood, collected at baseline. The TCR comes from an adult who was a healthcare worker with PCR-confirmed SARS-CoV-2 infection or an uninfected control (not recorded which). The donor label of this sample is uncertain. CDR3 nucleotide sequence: TGTGCTAGTGGTTCGACTAGCGGGGGGGCCTACAATGAGCAGTTCTTC. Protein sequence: CASGSTSGGAYNEQFF.